What follows is one T cell receptor beta chain and its context. The data were taken from a study of blood T cell repertoires in COVID-19. Turning to the study itself: Acute-phase and convalescent COVID-19 samples originated in the United States, Italy and Spain.

Authors' data handling: It was from reference gene primer amplification that nucleated cell counts were estimated. TCRdb's copy holds only in-frame clones and misses some; the assay was immunoSEQ multiplex PCR. V, J and clone size were drawn from that table, and D and trimming were deduced from the DNA. The repertoire holds about 270,000 clones, with roughly 84% as singletons. The CDR3 spans 14 residues. Unmatched junction bases numbered 5, after V lost 4 bases and J lost 5 bases. Per the germline V gene, CDR1 is SGHTA and CDR2 is FQGNSA. The TCR was taken from a woman between 18 and 29 years old with acute or convalescent COVID-19. The specimen was peripheral blood. The gene calls are TRBV7-2 and TRBJ1-1, with TRBD1 matching 9 bases. CDR3 residues: CASSSQGARTEAFF. The CDR3 region has the DNA TGTGCCAGCAGCTCACAGGGGGCGCGGACTGAAGCTTTCTTT.